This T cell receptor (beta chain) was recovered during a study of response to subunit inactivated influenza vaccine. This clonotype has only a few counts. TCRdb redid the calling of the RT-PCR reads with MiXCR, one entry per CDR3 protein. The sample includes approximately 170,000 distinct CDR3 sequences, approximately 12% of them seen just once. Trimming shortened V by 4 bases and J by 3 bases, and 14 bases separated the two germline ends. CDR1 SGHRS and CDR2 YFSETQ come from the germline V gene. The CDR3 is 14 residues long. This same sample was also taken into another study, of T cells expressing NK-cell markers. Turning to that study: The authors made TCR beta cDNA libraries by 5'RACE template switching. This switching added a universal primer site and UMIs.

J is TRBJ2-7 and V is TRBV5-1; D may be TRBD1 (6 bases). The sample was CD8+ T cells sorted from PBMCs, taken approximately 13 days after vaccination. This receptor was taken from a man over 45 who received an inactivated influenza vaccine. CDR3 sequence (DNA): TGCGCCAGCAGCCCCGGGACATTTGACTACGAGCAGTACTTC. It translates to CASSPGTFDYEQYF.